This T cell receptor beta chain was profiled in a study of identical twins. TCRdb re-called the 5' RACE reads with MiXCR, one entry per CDR3 protein. The data hold 250,000 or so distinct CDR3 sequences, with roughly 7% observed a single time. There are a few counts of this clonotype. Every donor was a healthy Caucasian. These data were also reused for a study on yellow fever vaccine responses in identical twins.

This clonotype was sampled from a woman aged 18-29 years in good health. Sequences were obtained from memory (CD45RO+) T cells sorted from blood.

The CDR3 sequence is CATSSGGTGELFF. CDR3 nucleotide sequence: TGTGCCACCAGCAGTGGGGGCACCGGGGAGCTGTTTTTT. The J gene is TRBJ2-2, the V gene TRBV15, with D perhaps being TRBD1 or TRBD2 (5 bases each). CDR3 size: 13 residues. V was cut by 3 bases and J by 4 bases, with 6 bases left in between. Germline V gives CDR1 LNHNV, CDR2 YYDKDF (reference sequence).